This TCR beta chain came from a study of T cells in Graves' hyperthyroidism and ophthalmopathy. Using RNA transcripts as the source, TCR beta CDR3 regions were amplified. TCR CDR3 regions were first amplified by RT-PCR with HTBI primers. TCRdb ran MiXCR on the multiplex PCR reads and lists one entry per CDR3 protein. The repertoire holds approximately 370,000 distinct CDR3 sequences, with about a sixth as singletons. This clonotype showed up just a few times. The CDR3 runs 15 residues. The V gene lost 0 bases and the J gene lost 3 bases, with 9 bases spanning the gap. Germline CDR1 reads LNHNV; CDR2 reads YYDKDF (reference sequence). Initially, at the first diagnosis of hyperthyroidism and before any ophthalmopathy symptoms, blood was sampled.

The sample was blood. This clonotype was sampled from a woman aged 25-40 years with Graves' hyperthyroidism that later progressed to Graves' ophthalmopathy. The chain combines TRBV15 with TRBJ2-1; D not certain. The CDR3 DNA reads as TGTGCCACCAGCAGAGATTTAGGACGCTACAATGAGCAGTTCTTC. This sequence encodes CATSRDLGRYNEQFF. Complete variable domain (other parts from reference TRBV15 and TRBJ2-1): DAMVIQNPRYQVTQFGKPVTLSCSQTLNHNVMYWYQQKSSQAPKLLFHYYDKDFNNEADTPDNFQSRRPNTSFCFLDIRSPGLGDTAMYLCATSRDLGRYNEQFFGPGTRLTVL.